This TCR beta chain was recorded in a study of T cell responses to AZD1222 COVID-19 vaccine. Concerning this clone: The antigen is not known.

The table came from immunoSEQ multiplex PCR; TCRdb's copy has only in-frame clones and leaves some out. The data show some 130,000 clones, roughly 93% seen once. Germline values: CDR1 MDHEN, CDR2 SYDVKM. This CDR3 has 15 residues. With V trimmed by 6 bases and J by 4 bases, 9 bases remained unmatched. Study outcomes and limitations: Most donors were white British and more were female, and clonal diversity was possibly underestimated.

Second-dose recipients at about 4 or about 12 weeks were treated as one pooled group. The chain carries TRBV28 and TRBJ1-3; 7 bases map to TRBD1. This sample comprised peripheral blood, obtained 28 days after the second AZD1222 dose. The sequence was obtained from an adult who received the AZD1222 COVID-19 vaccine. The CDR3 DNA reads TGTGCCAGCAGACCCACCGGGACAGAAGGAAACACCATATATTTT. It is translated as CASRPTGTEGNTIYF.